Each of the 22 T cell receptor beta chains below was sequenced from the same sample in a study of blood T cell repertoires in COVID-19. Assay: immunoSEQ multiplex PCR; the TCRdb copy retains only in-frame clones and omits some. Among roughly 160,000 clones listed, approximately 91% were seen once. Sequenced input: peripheral blood. These receptors originate from a man aged 18 to 30 with COVID-19, enrolled during active disease.

V usage is TRBV7-9 and J usage is TRBJ1-5; D possibly corresponds to TRBD1 (5 bases). CDR3 length: 14 amino acids. V dropped 4 bases and J dropped 2 bases, with 9 bases sitting between them. The germline V gene encodes CDR1 SEHNR and CDR2 FQNEAQ (reference sequence). The CDR3 loop reads CASSWTRGNQPQHF. CDR3 coding DNA: TGTGCCAGCAGCTGGACACGAGGCAATCAGCCCCAGCATTTT.

CDR3 loop: CASSTRQGDVDTEAFF. Here the CDR3 DNA reads TGTGCCAGCAGTACCAGACAGGGGGATGTGGACACTGAAGCTTTCTTT. V and J are TRBV28 and TRBJ1-1, with 9 positions matching TRBD1. CDR1 and CDR2 (germline): MDHEN, SYDVKM. The CDR3 contains 16 residues. With V trimmed by 5 bases and J by 3 bases, 10 bases remained unmatched.

The CDR3 coding sequence is TGTGCCAGCACTTCCTTATACAATGAGCAGTTCTTC. This translates into CASTSLYNEQFF. This chain joins TRBV27 and TRBJ2-1; no reliable D call. The CDR3 consists of 12 residues. Germline assignment: CDR1 MNHEY and CDR2 SMNVEV (reference sequence). V was trimmed by 7 bases and J by 4 bases, leaving 8 bases between them.

The V gene is TRBV4-1, the J gene TRBJ2-2, with 10 bases fitting TRBD2. Per the germline V gene, CDR1 is MGHRA and CDR2 is YSYEKL. The CDR3 extends over 17 amino acids. After removal of 3 bases from V and 1 base from J, the junction contained 5 bases not matched to a gene. CDR3 coding DNA: TGCGCCAGCAGCCATCCTCCTAGCGGGAGGAACACCGGGGAGCTGTTTTTT. Translating it yields CASSHPPSGRNTGELFF.

CDR3 protein: CASTTGLREQYF. The CDR3 nucleotides read TGTGCCAGCACCACAGGGTTGCGGGAGCAGTACTTC. This chain links TRBV5-6 with TRBJ2-7; D may be TRBD1 (6 bases). This CDR3 region has 12 residues. V was cut by 6 bases and J by 7 bases, with 14 bases left in between. CDR1 SGHDT and CDR2 YYEEEE come from the germline V gene.

The rearrangement uses TRBV24-1 and TRBJ2-3; D not resolved. V was trimmed by 1 base and J by 0 bases, leaving 7 bases between them. The germline V gene encodes CDR1 KGHDR and CDR2 SFDVKD. This CDR3 region has 15 residues. CDR3 region: CATSDFSGSTDTQYF. The CDR3 DNA follows: TGTGCCACCAGTGATTTTTCCGGGAGCACAGATACGCAGTATTTT.

The V and J genes are TRBV9 and TRBJ2-7, with 7 bases that match TRBD2. The CDR3 consists of 18 residues. Germline V gene data show CDR1 as SGDLS and CDR2 as YYNGEE. Trimming removed 0 bases from V and 3 bases from J; junction bases left unmatched: 15. This CDR3 is CASSVDPNGRGRHYEQYF. The CDR3 DNA reads as TGTGCCAGCAGCGTAGACCCCAATGGGAGGGGCAGACACTACGAGCAGTACTTC.

The chain links TRBV9 to TRBJ1-4; 7 bases agree with TRBD1. Trimming cost V 3 bases and J 6 bases; bases outside gene matches: 5. Germline lookup yields CDR1 SGDLS and CDR2 YYNGEE. The CDR3 spans 14 residues. The CDR3 region has the DNA TGTGCCAGCAGCGCCAGGGGGGAATATGAAAAACTGTTTTTT. Amino acids: CASSARGEYEKLFF.

V gene TRBV25-1 combines with J gene TRBJ1-5; maybe TRBD1 (6 bases). Germline CDR1 and CDR2: MGHDK and SYGVNS. V lost 4 bases to trimming and J lost 1 base, with 8 bases between them. The length of the CDR3 is 14 residues. The CDR3 nucleotides read TGTGCCAGCAGTGGCACAGGGAGCAATCAGCCCCAGCATTTT. This codes for CASSGTGSNQPQHF. The full variable domain, rest sourced from reference TRBV25-1 and TRBJ1-5, is EADIYQTPRYLVIGTGKKITLECSQTMGHDKMYWYQQDPGMELHLIHYSYGVNSTEKGDLSSESTVSRIRTEHFPLTLESARPSHTSQYLCASSGTGSNQPQHFGDGTRLSIL.

The chain links TRBV5-1 to TRBJ2-7; D might be TRBD1 (6 bases). Between the trimmed V and J ends, which lost 0 bases and 3 bases, there was a span of 16 bases. The CDR3 loop spans 16 amino acids. Germline V gene sequence: CDR1 SGHRS, CDR2 YFSETQ. DNA of the CDR3: TGCGCCAGCAGCTTGGGGACCGGGACAATCCACTACGAGCAGTACTTC. It translates to CASSLGTGTIHYEQYF.

The chain is built from TRBV6-5 and TRBJ2-7; TRBD1 matches 7 bases. After removal of 4 bases from V and 5 bases from J, the junction contained 5 bases not matched to a gene. Germline-derived CDR1 and CDR2 are MNHEY and SVGAGI. The CDR3 runs 13 residues. The CDR3 spells CASSSDREHEQYF. In DNA form, the CDR3 reads TGTGCCAGCAGTTCCGACAGGGAGCACGAGCAGTACTTC.

The J gene is TRBJ2-2, the V gene TRBV3-1 (or the pseudogene TRBV3-2); D unclear. Trimming removed 0 bases at V and 7 bases at J, with 12 bases between. The CDR3 consists of 15 residues. Germline CDR1 LGHDT, CDR2 YNNKEL (reference sequence). The CDR3 region has the DNA TGTGCCAGCAGCCAAGATGCCGCGGCCAACGGGGAGCTGTTTTTT. This sequence encodes CASSQDAAANGELFF.

The V and J genes are TRBV7-6 and TRBJ2-7, with a weak D call TRBD2 (5 bases). V was pared by 2 bases and J by 2 bases, with 13 bases between. This CDR3 comprises 15 residues. The germline V gene has CDR1 SGHVS and CDR2 FNYEAQ. CDR3 sequence reads: CASSLLDGGTYEQYF. The CDR3 nucleotides are TGTGCCAGCAGCTTACTCGACGGAGGAACCTACGAGCAGTACTTC.

V and J are TRBV19 and TRBJ1-5, with a weak D call TRBD1 (6 bases). Trimming removed 6 bases at V and 3 bases at J, with 12 bases between. This CDR3 is 14 amino acids long. Germline V gives CDR1 LNHDA, CDR2 SQIVND (reference sequence). The DNA for the CDR3 is TGTGCCAGTAGCCCGGGGGGGCCCAATCAGCCCCAGCATTTT. This translates into CASSPGGPNQPQHF.

This clone has a handful of counts. The chain has TRBV14 and TRBJ2-1; D gene unclear. Germline values: CDR1 SGHDN, CDR2 FVKESK. The CDR3 has 12 residues. Trimming took off 6 bases at V and 8 bases at J, with 11 bases between the two ends. The CDR3 loop reads CASSRFEDEQFF. CDR3 bases: TGTGCCAGCAGTCGATTTGAGGATGAGCAGTTCTTC.

This chain connects TRBV5-1 to TRBJ1-3, with TRBD1 identical over 10 bases. V lost 4 bases, J lost 4 bases, and 5 bases stayed unmatched. The CDR3 has 15 amino acids. In germline, CDR1 is SGHRS, CDR2 YFSETQ. The CDR3 region has the DNA TGCGCCAGCAGCGGGACAGGGGCCTCAGGAAACACCATATATTTT. Its protein product is CASSGTGASGNTIYF.

The rearrangement links TRBV29-1 to TRBJ1-4; TRBD1 might be the D (5 bases). Trimming cost V 3 bases and J 8 bases, with 13 bases left between them. The CDR3 runs 13 residues. Germline loops: CDR1 SQVTM, CDR2 ANQGSEA. In nucleotides, the CDR3 is TGCAGCGTTGATCAAGGGGATGGGGAAAAACTGTTTTTT. Its translation: CSVDQGDGEKLFF.

The chain links TRBV28 to TRBJ2-2; a possible D gene is TRBD1 (5 bases). CDR3 length: 16 amino acids. The germline CDR1 and CDR2 sequences are MDHEN and SYDVKM. Trimming cost V 6 bases and J 4 bases, with 18 bases left between them. The chain's CDR3 is CASRPLDRPATGELFF. DNA of the CDR3: TGTGCCAGCAGACCCCTCGACAGACCAGCCACCGGGGAGCTGTTTTTT. Supplemented by reference TRBV28 and TRBJ2-2, the full variable domain reads DVKVTQSSRYLVKRTGEKVFLECVQDMDHENMFWYRQDPGLGLRLIYFSYDVKMKEKGDIPEGYSVSREKKERFSLILESASTNQTSMYLCASRPLDRPATGELFFGEGSRLTVL.

The V and J genes are TRBV6-5 and TRBJ1-5; 9 bases are shared with TRBD1. This CDR3 is 14 amino acids long. Per the germline V gene, CDR1 is MNHEY and CDR2 is SVGAGI. J was trimmed by 4 bases and V by 8 bases; bases with no gene match: 6. In DNA, the CDR3 is TGTGCCAGCGGCCCGGACAGGGGAAATCAGCCCCAGCATTTT. It codes for CASGPDRGNQPQHF.

The genes are TRBV15 and TRBJ2-3; 10 nucleotides agree with TRBD1. The CDR3 contains 16 residues. Trimming took 5 bases from V and 6 from J; bases not matched to a gene: 11. Germline loops: CDR1 LNHNV, CDR2 YYDKDF (reference sequence). The CDR3 region is CATSAATGGAQDTQYF. CDR3 in DNA: TGTGCCACCAGCGCAGCGACAGGGGGCGCGCAGGATACGCAGTATTTT.

This chain joins TRBV6-2 or TRBV6-3 and TRBJ2-1, with 10 positions matching TRBD1. In germline, CDR1 is MNHEY, CDR2 SVGEGT. The V gene end was trimmed by 7 bases and the J gene end by 5 bases; junction bases not matched to a gene: 11. This CDR3 region has 16 residues. The DNA of the CDR3 is TGTGCCAGCAACCCCTGGGGACAGGGGTTGGACAATGAGCAGTTCTTC. It translates to CASNPWGQGLDNEQFF.

V usage is TRBV5-7 and J usage is TRBJ2-5; 7 bases line up with TRBD1. TRBV5-7 is treated as an ORF (open reading frame) with a function not yet certain. V trimming: 0 bases; J trimming: 4 bases; junction bases outside the gene matches: 6. The CDR3 runs 15 residues. Here the CDR3 DNA reads TGTGCCAGCAGCTTGGCAGGGGGTGTGGGAGAGACCCAGTACTTC. Protein: CASSLAGGVGETQYF.